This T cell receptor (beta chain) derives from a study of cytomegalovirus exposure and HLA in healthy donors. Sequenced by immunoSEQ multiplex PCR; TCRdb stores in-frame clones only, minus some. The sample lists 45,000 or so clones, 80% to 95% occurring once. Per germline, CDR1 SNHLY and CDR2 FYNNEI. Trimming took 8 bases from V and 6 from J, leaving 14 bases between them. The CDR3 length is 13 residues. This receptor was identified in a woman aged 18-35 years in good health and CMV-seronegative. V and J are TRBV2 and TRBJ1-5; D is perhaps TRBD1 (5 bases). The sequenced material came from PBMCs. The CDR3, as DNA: TGTGCCAGCGGAGGGGAGGAATTTCAGCCCCAGCATTTT. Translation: CASGGEEFQPQHF.